Below, 22 T cell receptor beta chains from the same sample are listed, as sequenced in a study of cytomegalovirus exposure and HLA in healthy donors. The PCR made use of 60 Vbeta and 13 Jbeta primers. Assay used: immunoSEQ multiplex PCR; TCRdb lists only in-frame clones, some missing. This table has 200,000 to 300,000 clones, about 81% appearing once. The sample taken for sequencing was PBMCs. The receptors were gathered from a woman aged 40-49 years in good health and CMV-seropositive.

The genes are TRBV6-1 and TRBJ2-7; D perhaps matches TRBD2 (6 bases). Germline V lookup: CDR1 MNHNS, CDR2 SASEGT. Trimming removed 6 bases at V and 4 bases at J, with 16 bases between. The CDR3 contains 14 residues. The CDR3 region is CASRAGGPPYEQYF. CDR3 coding DNA: TGTGCCAGCAGGGCCGGGGGTCCCCCTTACGAGCAGTACTTC.

This clone occurred a few times. V gene TRBV19 combines with J gene TRBJ1-5; 7 positions agree with TRBD1. Trimming cost V 4 bases and J 6 bases; bases outside gene matches: 6. CDR1 and CDR2 from the germline V gene are LNHDA and SQIVND (reference sequence). The CDR3 contains 14 residues. CDR3 sequence (DNA): TGTGCCAGTAGTACCGGGACAGTAGGTCAGCCCCAGCATTTT. This codes for CASSTGTVGQPQHF.

The V and J genes are TRBV11-3 and TRBJ1-1; 9 positions agree with TRBD1. This CDR3 has 14 residues. CDR1 and CDR2 from the germline V gene are SGHNT and YENEEA. V trimming: 6 bases; J trimming: 2 bases; junction bases outside the gene matches: 4. CDR3 nucleotide sequence: TGTGCCAGCAGTTCGGACAGGGGAAACACTGAAGCTTTCTTT. Translation: CASSSDRGNTEAFF.

The V gene is TRBV27, the J gene TRBJ2-3, with 7 bases aligning to TRBD1. Germline CDR1 is MNHEY and CDR2 is SMNVEV (reference sequence). Trimming cost V 6 bases and J 2 bases; bases outside gene matches: 14. This CDR3 is built from 17 residues. The CDR3 sequence is CASSPRGDRTITDTQYF. The CDR3 DNA is TGTGCCAGCAGCCCCCGAGGGGACAGAACTATCACAGATACGCAGTATTTT.

The rearrangement joins TRBV29-1 to TRBJ2-7; D perhaps matches TRBD2 (5 bases). The V gene lost 4 bases and the J gene lost 2 bases, with 9 bases spanning the gap. This CDR3 contains 12 residues. CDR1 and CDR2 (germline): SQVTM, ANQGSEA. The CDR3 DNA reads TGCAGCGTTGGCCTAGCTACCTACGAGCAGTACTTC. Protein sequence: CSVGLATYEQYF.

V gene TRBV6-5 combines with J gene TRBJ1-4, with D unresolved. Matching the DNA end better, TRBJ2-2 makes the J call doubtful. Germline V lookup: CDR1 MNHEY, CDR2 SVGAGI. The CDR3 has 12 amino acids. The CDR3 sequence is CASSKNLQELFF. The CDR3 nucleotides read TGTGCCAGCAGTAAAAATCTACAGGAGCTGTTTTTT.

V is TRBV27 and J is TRBJ2-7; 7 nucleotides line up with TRBD1. This CDR3 is 15 amino acids long. Trimming at V came to 6 bases and at J to 3 bases, leaving 11 bases not matched to a gene. Germline CDR1 and CDR2: MNHEY and SMNVEV (reference sequence). The CDR3: CASRSPGTAFYEQYF. The CDR3 nucleotides are TGTGCCAGCAGATCCCCCGGGACAGCTTTCTACGAGCAGTACTTC.

The V call is TRBV9, the J call TRBJ2-6, with TRBD2 as a possible D gene (5 bases). The germline V gene has CDR1 SGDLS and CDR2 YYNGEE. The V end lost 3 bases, the J end lost 0 bases, and 16 bases lay between the germline ends. This CDR3 spans 18 amino acids. The CDR3 bases are TGTGCCAGCAGCGCCTATGGAGGCTACCCCTCTGGGGCCAACGTCCTGACTTTC. Its protein product is CASSAYGGYPSGANVLTF.

This chain joins TRBV14 and TRBJ2-1; a weak D match, TRBD2 (7 bases). Germline CDR1 is SGHDN and CDR2 is FVKESK. There are 19 residues in the CDR3. V dropped 0 bases and J dropped 3 bases, with 21 bases sitting between them. The CDR3 loop is CASSQEDSWGTILYNEQFF. DNA of the CDR3: TGTGCCAGCAGCCAAGAGGACAGTTGGGGGACTATCCTCTACAATGAGCAGTTCTTC.

The chain carries TRBV11-1 and TRBJ1-4, with 7 bases that match TRBD1. The CDR3 sequence is 15 residues long. In germline, CDR1 is SGHAT, CDR2 FQDESV (reference sequence). Trimming removed 2 bases from V and 7 bases from J; junction bases left unmatched: 7. CDR3 nucleotide sequence: TGTGCCAGCAGCTTAACGACAGGGCCGGGTGAAAAACTGTTTTTT. Amino acids: CASSLTTGPGEKLFF. The whole variable domain, filled in from reference TRBV11-1 and TRBJ1-4, reads EAEVAQSPRYKITEKSQAVAFWCDPISGHATLYWYRQILGQGPELLVQFQDESVVDDSQLPKDRFSAERLKGVDSTLKIQPAELGDSAMYLCASSLTTGPGEKLFFGSGTQLSVL.

The J gene is TRBJ1-5, the V gene TRBV6-6; 7 positions agree with TRBD1. V lost 2 bases, J lost 2 bases, and 6 bases stayed unmatched. The CDR3 is 16 amino acids. From germline, CDR1 is MNHNY and CDR2 SVGAGI (reference sequence). CDR3 DNA sequence: TGTGCCAGCAGTTACCATACAGGGGCCGGCAATCAGCCCCAGCATTTT. This translates into CASSYHTGAGNQPQHF.

This chain connects TRBV6-1 to TRBJ2-2; 7 bases are shared with TRBD1. This CDR3 contains 14 residues. Per the germline V gene, CDR1 is MNHNS and CDR2 is SASEGT. Trimming cost V 5 bases and J 6 bases; bases outside gene matches: 6. CDR3 sequence: CASSFNRGAGELFF. The CDR3 bases are TGTGCCAGCAGTTTTAACAGGGGAGCCGGGGAGCTGTTTTTT.

The count of this clone is one. The rearrangement joins TRBV6-6 to TRBJ2-1; 7 nucleotides agree with TRBD2. The V gene end was trimmed by 3 bases and the J gene end by 7 bases; junction bases not matched to a gene: 6. CDR3 size: 14 residues. Germline V gene data show CDR1 as MNHNY and CDR2 as SVGAGI (reference sequence). CDR3: CASSYNGGRNEQFF. DNA of the CDR3: TGTGCCAGCAGTTATAACGGGGGGAGGAATGAGCAGTTCTTC.

V is TRBV5-4 and J is TRBJ1-4; D is possibly TRBD1 (5 bases). V was trimmed by 1 base and J by 7 bases, leaving 14 bases between them. Per the germline V gene, CDR1 is SGHNT and CDR2 is YYREEE (reference sequence). The CDR3 runs 15 residues. CDR3 loop: CASSLFQGPGEKLFF. The CDR3 nucleotides are TGTGCCAGCAGCTTGTTCCAGGGTCCGGGTGAAAAACTGTTTTTT.

The chain couples TRBV2 to TRBJ2-5; 7 bases match TRBD1. Germline V gene sequence: CDR1 SNHLY, CDR2 FYNNEI. The V gene end was trimmed by 2 bases and the J gene end by 4 bases; junction bases not matched to a gene: 4. The CDR3 sequence is 14 residues long. CDR3 protein: CASSETGVSETQYF. In nucleotides, the CDR3 is TGTGCCAGCAGTGAAACAGGGGTGTCAGAGACCCAGTACTTC.

This chain links TRBV4-2 with TRBJ1-2; TRBD1 matches at 7 bases. Per the germline V gene, CDR1 is LGHNA and CDR2 is YNFKEQ. The CDR3 has 15 amino acids. V lost 0 bases and J lost 10; bases outside the gene matches: 11. CDR3 bases: TGTGCCAGCAGCCAAGACGGGACAGCAAAAATATTCTACACCTTC. This codes for CASSQDGTAKIFYTF.

The CDR3 nucleotides read TGTGCCGGACAGGGAACCTCGAACACCGGGGAGCTGTTTTTT. Its translation: CAGQGTSNTGELFF. The chain uses TRBV30 and TRBJ2-2; 8 bases are shared with TRBD1. Germline V CDR1 and CDR2: GTSNPN, SVGIG (reference sequence). V lost 8 bases, J lost 0 bases, and 5 bases stayed unmatched. This CDR3 contains 14 residues.

The chain is built from TRBV6-1 and TRBJ1-1; TRBD1 is a possible D gene (6 bases). The CDR3 has 18 amino acids. Germline V gene data show CDR1 as MNHNS and CDR2 as SASEGT. V was trimmed by 1 base and J by 8 bases, leaving 26 bases between them. The CDR3 is CASSEVGASRWGLREAFF. The CDR3 region has the DNA TGTGCCAGCAGTGAAGTGGGGGCGAGCCGATGGGGATTGAGAGAAGCTTTCTTT.

The CDR3 here is CASTRSAGTSTDTQYF. The DNA for the CDR3 is TGTGCCAGCACCCGTAGTGCCGGGACTAGCACAGATACGCAGTATTTT. The chain is built from TRBV9 and TRBJ2-3; the D gene is possibly TRBD2 (6 bases). Germline-derived CDR1 and CDR2 are SGDLS and YYNGEE. CDR3 size: 16 residues. The germline V and J ends were trimmed by 6 bases and 0 bases, with 17 bases remaining between them.

This chain connects TRBV9 to TRBJ2-5; TRBD2 matches 14 bases. CDR1 and CDR2 (germline): SGDLS, YYNGEE. Unmatched junction bases numbered 6, after V lost 0 bases and J lost 2 bases. This CDR3 is 18 amino acids long. The CDR3 loop is CASSVATGTSGSQETQYF. The CDR3 DNA reads as TGTGCCAGCAGCGTAGCTACTGGGACTAGCGGGAGTCAAGAGACCCAGTACTTC.

The V and J genes are TRBV19 and TRBJ2-7; no definite D call. Germline V lookup: CDR1 LNHDA, CDR2 SQIVND (reference sequence). CDR3 length: 16 amino acids. With 3 bases removed from V and 3 bases from J, the gap between germline ends came to 18 bases. CDR3 amino acids: CASSIRGSYPSYEQYF. DNA of the CDR3: TGTGCCAGTAGTATTAGAGGCTCCTACCCAAGCTACGAGCAGTACTTC.

This sequence joins TRBV5-6 and TRBJ2-2; a possible D gene is TRBD1 (7 bases). The CDR3 has 14 amino acids. The V end was cut by 4 bases, the J end by 1 base, with 8 bases between. Germline values: CDR1 SGHDT, CDR2 YYEEEE. The chain's CDR3 is CASSQGGNTGELFF. The CDR3 DNA sequence: TGTGCCAGCAGCCAGGGGGGGAACACCGGGGAGCTGTTTTTT.